One sample yielded the 8 T cell receptor beta chains listed below, sequenced in a study of T-cell memory formation after mild COVID-19. TCRdb reprocessed the 5' RACE reads with MiXCR, giving one entry per CDR3 protein. The sample includes about 410,000 distinct CDR3 sequences, about 22% of them seen just once. The sequenced material came from PBMCs or a T cell subset sorted from them (not recorded which). The receptors stem from an adult woman who had mild COVID-19 (a few samples of this study predate the infection). Cell type and time point are not known.

The chain carries TRBV10-3 and TRBJ2-5; TRBD2 matches at 7 bases. The V gene's germline CDR1 is ENHRY and CDR2 SYGVKD. The CDR3 length is 13 residues. Trimming took 6 bases from V and 7 from J; bases not matched to a gene: 8. CDR3 residues: CAISWDYFGTQYF. The CDR3 DNA sequence: TGTGCCATCAGCTGGGACTACTTCGGGACCCAGTACTTC.

There are a few counts of this clonotype. This rearrangement joins TRBV5-1 to TRBJ1-5; 9 bases match TRBD1. Germline trimming cut 2 bases from V and 4 bases from J; bases unmatched to any gene: 4. The CDR3 has 15 amino acids. Germline CDR1 is SGHRS and CDR2 is YFSETQ. The CDR3 region has the DNA TGCGCCAGCAGCTTAAGCGGACAGGGGAATCAGCCCCAGCATTTT. Its protein product is CASSLSGQGNQPQHF.

This clonotype was recorded at least ten times. Relative to the germline gene, one junction end is altered; a read error may explain this. The chain employs TRBV7-7 and TRBJ2-3; D uncertain. Germline-derived CDR1 and CDR2 are SSHAT and FNYEAQ (reference sequence). The CDR3 runs 13 residues. CDR3 DNA sequence: TGTGCTAGCAGCTTTGTTCCCACAGATACGCAGTATTTT. This gives the protein CASSFVPTDTQYF. Filled out from reference TRBV7-7 and TRBJ2-3, the complete variable domain reads GAGVSQSPRYKVTKRGQDVTLRCDPISSHATLYWYQQALGQGPEFLTYFNYEAQPDKSGLPSDRFSAERPEGSISTLTIQRTEQRDSAMYRCASSFVPTDTQYFGPGTRLTVL.

This chain links TRBV5-5 with TRBJ2-7, with TRBD1 matching 10 bases. Trimming removed 4 bases from V and 1 base from J; junction bases left unmatched: 5. Looked up from germline, CDR1 is SGHKS and CDR2 is YYEKEE (reference sequence). The CDR3 consists of 15 residues. The CDR3 nucleotides are TGTGCCAGCAGCGTTCGGACAGGGGGATCCTACGAGCAGTACTTC. As protein: CASSVRTGGSYEQYF.

This clonotype was observed a handful of times. The rearrangement uses TRBV6-2 or TRBV6-3 and TRBJ2-3; 7 bases map to TRBD1. Germline V gives CDR1 MNHEY, CDR2 SVGEGT. The V segment lost 5 bases and the J segment 0 bases; nucleotides outside the gene matches: 8. The CDR3 totals 16 residues. This CDR3 is CASSRRQGGSTDTQYF. As DNA, the CDR3 is TGTGCCAGCAGTCGACGACAGGGCGGAAGCACAGATACGCAGTATTTT.

This clonotype was detected a few times. This sequence joins TRBV29-1 and TRBJ2-5; D is tentatively TRBD1 or TRBD2 (5 bases each). CDR1 and CDR2 from the germline V gene are SQVTM and ANQGSEA. CDR3 length equals 13 residues. V lost 1 base to trimming and J lost 0 bases, with 6 bases between them. The CDR3 DNA reads as TGCAGCGTTGAAGGAGGGGACCAAGAGACCCAGTACTTC. Translation gives CSVEGGDQETQYF.

This clonotype occurred a few times. V and J are TRBV5-6 and TRBJ1-1, with 8 nucleotides matching TRBD1. The V gene end was trimmed by 5 bases and the J gene end by 0 bases; junction bases not matched to a gene: 6. The CDR3 has 15 residues. Per the germline V gene, CDR1 is SGHDT and CDR2 is YYEEEE. The CDR3: CASRFDRGLNTEAFF. The CDR3 region has the DNA TGTGCCAGCAGGTTCGACAGGGGCCTGAACACTGAAGCTTTCTTT.

Only a few counts were recorded for this clonotype. The chain employs TRBV5-4 and TRBJ2-7, with D perhaps TRBD1 (6 bases). CDR1 SGHNT and CDR2 YYREEE come from the germline V gene (reference sequence). There are 19 residues in the CDR3. The ends were cut back, 2 bases at V and 5 bases at J, with 29 bases in the middle. The CDR3 nucleotides read TGTGCCAGCAGCTTCAAGGTGATCTCTCCGGGACACGGATTCGACGAGCAGTACTTC. Translation gives CASSFKVISPGHGFDEQYF.